This is a list of T cell receptor beta chains from one sample in a study of T-cell reconstitution after alpha-beta-depleted transplantation in children. Using its own MiXCR run on the PCR reads, TCRdb lists one record per CDR3 protein. The sample records hundreds of thousands of distinct CDR3 sequences, around 12% being singletons. The sequencing used PBMCs, collected before TCRalphabeta/CD19-depleted stem cell transplant. These receptors were taken from a girl under 10 years old with congenital amegakaryocytic thrombocytopenia, due to receive a stem cell transplant. Both conserved end residues are part of each CDR3. The D gene is left open where the match is weak. Clone size is stated in some rows and not others, as once, few, many or a class when expanded.

>few|TRBJ2-5|TRBD2|TRBV7-8
CASSDRRTRFDTETQYF
TGTGCCAGCAGCGACCGAAGGACTAGGTTCGATACAGAGACCCAGTACTTC
>few|TRBJ2-7|.|TRBV12-3/TRBV12-4
CASSPTQAYEQYF
TGTGCCAGCAGTCCAACCCAGGCCTACGAGCAGTACTTC
>.|TRBJ1-1|.|TRBV2
CASSEEQNTEAFF
TGTGCCAGCAGTGAGGAACAGAACACTGAAGCTTTCTTT
>.|TRBJ2-7|.|TRBV11-3
CASSSSVGSEQYF
TGTGCCAGCAGCTCCTCCGTGGGAAGCGAGCAGTACTTC
>.|TRBJ1-2|.|TRBV29-1
CSVDQYRVDGYGYTF
TGCAGCGTCGATCAGTACAGGGTAGACGGCTATGGCTACACCTTC
>.|TRBJ2-3|TRBD1|TRBV24-1
CATSELPGQGTDTQYF
TGTGCCACCAGTGAACTCCCGGGACAGGGGACAGATACGCAGTATTTT
>many|TRBJ2-3|TRBD2|TRBV4-2
CASSQDLASGSDTQYF
TGTGCCAGCAGCCAAGATCTGGCTAGCGGGAGTGATACGCAGTATTTT
>.|TRBJ1-1|.|TRBV7-3
CASSLTGRRNTEAFF
TGTGCCAGCAGCTTAACGGGCAGGCGGAACACTGAAGCTTTCTTT
>many|TRBJ2-3|.|TRBV20-1
CSARGTDTQYF
TGCAGTGCTAGAGGTACAGATACGCAGTATTTT
>many|TRBJ2-7|.|TRBV12-3/TRBV12-4
CASSRTRYNYEQYF
TGTGCCAGCAGTAGGACGAGATATAATTACGAGCAGTACTTC
>few|TRBJ1-5|TRBD1|TRBV12-3/TRBV12-4
CASSFTGTGTQPQHF
TGTGCCAGCAGTTTTACCGGGACAGGGACTCAGCCCCAGCATTTT
>few|TRBJ2-6|.|TRBV10-3
CAIMTGVSSGANVLTF
TGTGCCATCATGACGGGAGTGAGCTCTGGGGCCAACGTCCTGACTTTC
>.|TRBJ2-1|TRBD2|TRBV7-3
CASSSVPGLAFRNNEQFF
TGTGCCAGCAGCTCCGTCCCGGGACTAGCATTTAGGAACAATGAGCAGTTCTTC
>many|TRBJ2-3|.|TRBV5-1
CASSSGGPTTDTQYF
TGCGCCAGCAGCTCGGGCGGACCTACCACAGATACGCAGTATTTT
>many|TRBJ2-1|.|TRBV5-1
CASSPGDSRLHEQFF
TGCGCCAGCAGCCCAGGCGACAGTCGTCTCCATGAGCAGTTCTTC
>many|TRBJ2-7|TRBD2|TRBV15
CATSARSGSYEQYF
TGTGCCACCAGCGCCCGAAGCGGGAGCTACGAGCAGTACTTC
>.|TRBJ1-4|.|TRBV7-8
CASSSREGTNEKLFF
TGTGCCAGCAGCTCGCGGGAAGGGACTAATGAAAAACTGTTTTTT
>.|TRBJ2-3|.|TRBV14
CASSSTPGAYPDTQSF
TGTGCCAGCAGCTCGACGCCAGGGGCATACCCAGATACGCAGTCTTTT
>many|TRBJ2-1|TRBD2|TRBV20-1
CSPSREAWGNEQFF
TGCAGCCCTTCCCGGGAGGCTTGGGGCAATGAGCAGTTCTTC
>.|TRBJ2-1|.|TRBV30
CAWSVGEQFF
TGTGCCTGGAGTGTTGGTGAGCAGTTCTTC
>few|TRBJ2-7|.|TRBV20-1
CSAREGAPSYEQYF
TGCAGTGCAAGAGAAGGGGCACCCTCCTACGAGCAGTACTTC
>.|TRBJ2-3|.|TRBV28
CASTFSGLTSTDTQYF
TGTGCCAGCACCTTCTCAGGCCTCACTAGCACAGATACGCAGTATTTT
>many|TRBJ2-7|.|TRBV3-1
CASSHRYEQYF
TGTGCCAGCAGCCATCGATACGAGCAGTACTTC
>.|TRBJ2-7|.|TRBV5-1
CASSVVYPYEQYF
TGCGCCAGCAGCGTGGTTTACCCTTACGAGCAGTACTTC
>many|TRBJ1-2|TRBD1|TRBV5-1
CASSLTGGNGYTF
TGCGCCAGCAGCTTGACAGGGGGGAATGGCTACACCTTC
>many|TRBJ1-1|.|TRBV2
CASSIKNTEAFF
TGTGCCAGCAGTATCAAGAACACTGAAGCTTTCTTT
>few|TRBJ2-7|TRBD2|TRBV5-6
CASSLAPGLDYEQYF
TGTGCCAGCAGCTTGGCTCCGGGACTAGACTACGAGCAGTACTTC
>many|TRBJ2-2|.|TRBV20-1
CSASGSDAGELFF
TGCAGTGCTAGTGGGAGCGATGCCGGGGAGCTGTTTTTT
>.|TRBJ2-1|TRBD2|TRBV20-1
CSARDEASGTAYEQFF
TGCAGTGCTAGGGATGAGGCTAGCGGGACTGCCTATGAGCAGTTCTTC
>many|TRBJ2-7|.|TRBV20-1
CSASPAEYGLSHEQYF
TGCAGTGCTAGCCCCGCGGAGTACGGGCTTTCCCACGAGCAGTACTTC
>many|TRBJ2-7|TRBD2|TRBV20-1
CSPAKRESYEQYF
TGCAGTCCAGCAAAGCGGGAGTCATACGAGCAGTACTTC
>many|TRBJ2-7|.|TRBV4-1
CASSQGTSLVYEQYF
TGCGCCAGCAGCCAAGGAACTTCACTCGTATACGAGCAGTACTTC
>few|TRBJ2-6|TRBD1|TRBV6-1
CASRKLTTQRDRTPGANVLTF
TGTGCCAGCAGGAAACTTACGACTCAACGGGACAGAACCCCTGGGGCCAACGTCCTGACTTTC
>.|TRBJ2-2|TRBD2|TRBV2
CASSQPSIGLVPGELFF
TGTGCCAGCAGCCAACCCTCTATAGGACTAGTCCCCGGGGAGCTGTTTTTT
>.|TRBJ2-1|.|TRBV15
CATSRDRDHEQFF
TGTGCCACCAGCAGAGATCGGGACCATGAGCAGTTCTTC
>many|TRBJ2-3|TRBD2|TRBV12-3/TRBV12-4
CASSSREGDTQYF
TGTGCCAGCAGTTCCAGGGAGGGAGATACGCAGTATTTT
>few|TRBJ2-3|.|TRBV28
CASSLNSGLTDTQYF
TGTGCCAGCAGTTTAAATAGCGGTCTCACAGATACGCAGTATTTT
>.|TRBJ2-1|.|TRBV20-1
CSARPSRGAYNEQFF
TGCAGTGCTAGACCGAGCCGGGGTGCCTACAATGAGCAGTTCTTC
>few|TRBJ2-1|.|TRBV5-1
CASSLGVRGKSYNEQFF
TGCGCCAGCAGCTTAGGGGTAAGAGGGAAGTCCTACAATGAGCAGTTCTTC
>few|TRBJ1-2|.|TRBV30
CARQGSNYGYTF
TGTGCCCGGCAGGGTTCTAACTATGGCTACACCTTC
>few|TRBJ2-3|.|TRBV7-6
CASSQIPRTQDTQYF
TGTGCCAGCAGCCAGATTCCGAGGACGCAAGATACGCAGTATTTT
>few|TRBJ2-3|.|TRBV5-1
CASSDLRLGTDTQYF
TGCGCCAGCAGCGATCTCCGCTTGGGCACAGATACGCAGTATTTT
>many|TRBJ1-1|TRBD1|TRBV29-1
CSVRTGTGLRMNTEAFF
TGCAGCGTCCGGACAGGGACCGGACTAAGGATGAACACTGAAGCTTTCTTT
>.|TRBJ2-7|.|TRBV7-8
CASSPGWGQYF
TGTGCCAGCAGCCCCGGTTGGGGGCAGTACTTC